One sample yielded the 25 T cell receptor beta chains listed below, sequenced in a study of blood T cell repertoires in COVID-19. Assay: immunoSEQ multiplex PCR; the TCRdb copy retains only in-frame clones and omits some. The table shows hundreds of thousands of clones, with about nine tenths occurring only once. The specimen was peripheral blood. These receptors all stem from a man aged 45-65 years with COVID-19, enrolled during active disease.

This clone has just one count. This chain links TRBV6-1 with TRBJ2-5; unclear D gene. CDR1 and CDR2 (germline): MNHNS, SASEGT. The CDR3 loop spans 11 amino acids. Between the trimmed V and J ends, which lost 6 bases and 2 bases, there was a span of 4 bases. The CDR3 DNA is TGTGCCAGCAGGCGTCAAGAGACCCAGTACTTC. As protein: CASRRQETQYF.

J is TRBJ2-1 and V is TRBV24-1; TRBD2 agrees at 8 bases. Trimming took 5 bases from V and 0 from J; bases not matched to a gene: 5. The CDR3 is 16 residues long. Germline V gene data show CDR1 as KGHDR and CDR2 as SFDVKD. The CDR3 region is CATSGTGTSSYNEQFF. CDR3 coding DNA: TGTGCCACCAGTGGAACTGGGACTAGCTCCTACAATGAGCAGTTCTTC.

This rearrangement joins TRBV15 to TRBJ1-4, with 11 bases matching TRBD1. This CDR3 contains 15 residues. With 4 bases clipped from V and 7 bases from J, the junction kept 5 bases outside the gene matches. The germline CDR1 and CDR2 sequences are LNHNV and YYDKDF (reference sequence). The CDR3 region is CATSTPGQGGEKLFF. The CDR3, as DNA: TGTGCCACCAGCACCCCGGGACAGGGGGGTGAAAAACTGTTTTTT.

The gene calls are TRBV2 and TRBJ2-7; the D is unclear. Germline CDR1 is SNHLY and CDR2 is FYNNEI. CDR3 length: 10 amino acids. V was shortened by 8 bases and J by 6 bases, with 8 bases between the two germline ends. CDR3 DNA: TGTGCCAGCGCGGCGACCGAGCAGTACTTC. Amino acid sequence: CASAATEQYF.

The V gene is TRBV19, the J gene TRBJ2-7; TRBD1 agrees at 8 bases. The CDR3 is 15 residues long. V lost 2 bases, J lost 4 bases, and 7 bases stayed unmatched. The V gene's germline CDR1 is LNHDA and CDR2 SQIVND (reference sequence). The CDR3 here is CASSIKRTGKYEQYF. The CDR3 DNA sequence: TGTGCCAGTAGTATAAAGAGGACAGGGAAGTACGAGCAGTACTTC.

The CDR3 spells CASSRAGAGDEQFF. The CDR3 region has the DNA TGCGCCAGCAGCCGAGCGGGAGCTGGTGATGAGCAGTTCTTC. The chain couples TRBV10-2 to TRBJ2-1; 8 bases match TRBD2. Germline V gives CDR1 WSHSY, CDR2 SAAADI. This CDR3 is 14 amino acids long. The trim removed 6 bases at V and 8 bases at J, leaving 9 bases unmatched.

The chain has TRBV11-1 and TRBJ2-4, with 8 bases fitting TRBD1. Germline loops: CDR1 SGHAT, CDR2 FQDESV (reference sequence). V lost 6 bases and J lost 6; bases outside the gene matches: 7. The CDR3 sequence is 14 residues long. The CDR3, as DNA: TGTGCCAGCAGGCCGGGGACAGGACTAAACATTCAGTACTTC. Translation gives CASRPGTGLNIQYF.

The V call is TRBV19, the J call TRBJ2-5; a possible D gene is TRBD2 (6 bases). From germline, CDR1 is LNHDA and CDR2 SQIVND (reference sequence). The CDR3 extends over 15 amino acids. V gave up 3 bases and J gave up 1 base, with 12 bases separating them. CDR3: CASSIGGEVQETQYF. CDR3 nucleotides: TGTGCCAGTAGTATCGGGGGTGAAGTCCAAGAGACCCAGTACTTC.

The CDR3 loop is CASSLAPGTGNDNEQFF. The DNA of the CDR3 is TGCGCCAGCAGCTTGGCCCCCGGGACAGGGAATGACAATGAGCAGTTCTTC. The rearrangement uses TRBV5-1 and TRBJ2-1, with 9 positions matching TRBD1. V was clipped by 0 bases and J by 5 bases; unmatched bases: 9. There are 17 residues in the CDR3. Per germline, CDR1 SGHRS and CDR2 YFSETQ.

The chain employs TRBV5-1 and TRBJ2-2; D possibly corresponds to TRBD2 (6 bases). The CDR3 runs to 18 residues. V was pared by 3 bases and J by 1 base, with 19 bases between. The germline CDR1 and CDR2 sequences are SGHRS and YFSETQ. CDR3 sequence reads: CASSSRLSGPLNTGELFF. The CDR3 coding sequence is TGCGCCAGCAGCTCAAGGTTAAGCGGGCCCTTGAACACCGGGGAGCTGTTTTTT.

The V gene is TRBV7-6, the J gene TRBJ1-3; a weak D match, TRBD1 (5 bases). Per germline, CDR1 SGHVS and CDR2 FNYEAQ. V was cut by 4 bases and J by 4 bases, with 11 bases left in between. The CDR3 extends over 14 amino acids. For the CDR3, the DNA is TGTGCCAGCAGCTCAAGCAGGGCCGGAAACACCATATATTTT. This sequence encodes CASSSSRAGNTIYF.

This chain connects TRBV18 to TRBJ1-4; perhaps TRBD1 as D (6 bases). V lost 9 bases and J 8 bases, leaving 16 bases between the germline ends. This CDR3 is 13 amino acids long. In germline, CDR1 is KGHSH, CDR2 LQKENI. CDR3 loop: CASSRDIDEKLFF. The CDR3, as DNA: TGTGCCAGTTCCCGGGACATTGACGAAAAACTGTTTTTT.

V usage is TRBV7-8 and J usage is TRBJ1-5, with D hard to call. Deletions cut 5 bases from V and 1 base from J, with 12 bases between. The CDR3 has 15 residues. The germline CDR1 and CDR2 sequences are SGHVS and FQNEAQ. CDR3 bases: TGTGCCAGCAGCCCCATACATGAAAGCAATCAGCCCCAGCATTTT. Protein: CASSPIHESNQPQHF.

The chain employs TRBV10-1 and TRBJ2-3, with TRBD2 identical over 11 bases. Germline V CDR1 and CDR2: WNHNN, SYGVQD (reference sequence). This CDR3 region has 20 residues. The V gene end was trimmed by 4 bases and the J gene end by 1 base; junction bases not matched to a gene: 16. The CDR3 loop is CASSGHWTGGTSGGTDTQYF. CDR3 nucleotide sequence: TGCGCCAGCAGTGGCCATTGGACAGGAGGGACTAGCGGCGGCACAGATACGCAGTATTTT.

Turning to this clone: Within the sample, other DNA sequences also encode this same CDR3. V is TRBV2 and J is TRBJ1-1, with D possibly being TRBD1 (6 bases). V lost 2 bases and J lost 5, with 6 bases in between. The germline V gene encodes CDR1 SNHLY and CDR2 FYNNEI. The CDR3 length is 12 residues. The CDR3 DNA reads TGTGCCAGCAGTGAACAGGGGACTGAAGCTTTCTTT. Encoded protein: CASSEQGTEAFF.

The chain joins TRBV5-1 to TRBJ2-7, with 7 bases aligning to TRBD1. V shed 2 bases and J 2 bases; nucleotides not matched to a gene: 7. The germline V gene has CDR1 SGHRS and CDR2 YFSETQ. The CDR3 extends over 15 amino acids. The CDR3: CASSFRGTEPYEQYF. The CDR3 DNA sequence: TGCGCCAGCAGCTTCCGTGGGACAGAGCCCTACGAGCAGTACTTC. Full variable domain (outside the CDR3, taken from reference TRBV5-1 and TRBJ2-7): KAGVTQTPRYLIKTRGQQVTLSCSPISGHRSVSWYQQTPGQGLQFLFEYFSETQRNKGNFPGRFSGRQFSNSRSEMNVSTLELGDSALYLCASSFRGTEPYEQYFGPGTRLTVT.

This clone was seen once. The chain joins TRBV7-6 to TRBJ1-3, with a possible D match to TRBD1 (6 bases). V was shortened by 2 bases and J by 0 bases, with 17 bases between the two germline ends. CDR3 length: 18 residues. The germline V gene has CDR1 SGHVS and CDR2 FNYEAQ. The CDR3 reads CASSLQILDRISGNTIYF. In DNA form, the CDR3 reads TGTGCCAGCAGCTTACAAATCTTGGACAGAATCTCTGGAAACACCATATATTTT.

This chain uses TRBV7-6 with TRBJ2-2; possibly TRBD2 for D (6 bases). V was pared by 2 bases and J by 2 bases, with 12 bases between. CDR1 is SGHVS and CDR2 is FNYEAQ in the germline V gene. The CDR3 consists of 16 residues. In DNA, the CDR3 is TGTGCCAGCAGCTTAATGGAGGGCACAAACACCGGGGAGCTGTTTTTT. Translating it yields CASSLMEGTNTGELFF. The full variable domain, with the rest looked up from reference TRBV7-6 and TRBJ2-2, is GAGVSQSPRYKVTKRGQDVALRCDPISGHVSLYWYRQALGQGPEFLTYFNYEAQQDKSGLPNDRFSAERPEGSISTLTIQRTEQRDSAMYRCASSLMEGTNTGELFFGEGSRLTVL.

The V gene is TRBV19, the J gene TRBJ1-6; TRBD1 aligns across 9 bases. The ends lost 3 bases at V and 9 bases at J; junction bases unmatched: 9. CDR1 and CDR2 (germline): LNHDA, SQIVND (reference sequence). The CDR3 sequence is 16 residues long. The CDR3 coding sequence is TGTGCCAGTAGTATGTTAAAGGGGACAGGGTCTTCACCCCTCCACTTT. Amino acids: CASSMLKGTGSSPLHF. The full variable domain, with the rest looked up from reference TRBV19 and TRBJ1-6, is DGGITQSPKYLFRKEGQNVTLSCEQNLNHDAMYWYRQDPGQGLRLIYYSQIVNDFQKGDIAEGYSVSREKKESFPLTVTSAQKNPTAFYLCASSMLKGTGSSPLHFGNGTRLTVT.

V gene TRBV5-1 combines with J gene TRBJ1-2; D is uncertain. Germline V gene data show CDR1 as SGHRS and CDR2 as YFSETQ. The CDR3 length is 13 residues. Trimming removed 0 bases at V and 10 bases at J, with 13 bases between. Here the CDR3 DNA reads TGCGCCAGCAGCTTGGTCGCTCAAGAGCCCTACACCTTC. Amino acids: CASSLVAQEPYTF.

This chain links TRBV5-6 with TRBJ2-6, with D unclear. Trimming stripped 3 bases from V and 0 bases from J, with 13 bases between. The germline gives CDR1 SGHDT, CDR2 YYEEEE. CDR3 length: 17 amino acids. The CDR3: CASSSLAETSGANVLTF. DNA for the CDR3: TGTGCCAGCAGCTCTTTGGCGGAAACCTCTGGGGCCAACGTCCTGACTTTC.

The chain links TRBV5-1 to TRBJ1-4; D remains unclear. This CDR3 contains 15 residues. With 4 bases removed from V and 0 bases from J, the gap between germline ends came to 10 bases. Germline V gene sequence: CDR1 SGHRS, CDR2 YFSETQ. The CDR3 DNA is TGCGCCAGCAGCACTCAGGATCCAACTAATGAAAAACTGTTTTTT. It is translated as CASSTQDPTNEKLFF.

Written as DNA, the CDR3 is TGCAGTGCTAGTTTTAGCGGGGAGCTGTTTTTT. Its protein product is CSASFSGELFF. The chain is built from TRBV20-1 and TRBJ2-2; no reliable D call. The CDR3 runs 11 residues. The germline gives CDR1 DFQATT, CDR2 SNEGSKA (reference sequence). The V gene lost 3 bases and the J gene lost 7 bases, with 6 bases spanning the gap.

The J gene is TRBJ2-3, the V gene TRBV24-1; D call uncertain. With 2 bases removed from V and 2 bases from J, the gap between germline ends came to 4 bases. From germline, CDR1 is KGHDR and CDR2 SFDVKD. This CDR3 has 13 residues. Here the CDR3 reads CATSDSNTDTQYF. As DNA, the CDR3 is TGTGCCACCAGTGATTCAAACACAGATACGCAGTATTTT.

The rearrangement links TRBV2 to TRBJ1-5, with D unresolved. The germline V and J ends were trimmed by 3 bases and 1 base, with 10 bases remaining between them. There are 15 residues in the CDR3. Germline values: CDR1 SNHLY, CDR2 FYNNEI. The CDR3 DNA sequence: TGTGCCAGCAGTGATCGGGGAGTAAGCAATCAGCCCCAGCATTTT. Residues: CASSDRGVSNQPQHF.